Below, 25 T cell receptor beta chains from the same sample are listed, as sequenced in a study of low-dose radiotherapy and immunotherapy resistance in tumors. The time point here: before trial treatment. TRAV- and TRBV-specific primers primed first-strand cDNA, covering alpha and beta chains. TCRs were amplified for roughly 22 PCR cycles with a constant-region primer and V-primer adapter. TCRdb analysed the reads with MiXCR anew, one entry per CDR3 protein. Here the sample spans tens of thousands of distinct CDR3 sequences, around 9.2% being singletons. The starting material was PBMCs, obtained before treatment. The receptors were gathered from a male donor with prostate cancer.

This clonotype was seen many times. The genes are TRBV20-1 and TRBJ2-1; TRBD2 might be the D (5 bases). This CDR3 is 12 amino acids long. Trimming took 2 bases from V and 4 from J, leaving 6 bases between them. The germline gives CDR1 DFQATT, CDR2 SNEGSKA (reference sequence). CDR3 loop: CSARREYNEQFF. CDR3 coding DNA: TGCAGTGCTAGAAGGGAGTACAATGAGCAGTTCTTC.

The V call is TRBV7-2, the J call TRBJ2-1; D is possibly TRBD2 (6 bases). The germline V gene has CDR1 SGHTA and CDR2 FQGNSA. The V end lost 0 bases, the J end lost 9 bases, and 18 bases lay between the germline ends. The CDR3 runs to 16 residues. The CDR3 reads CASSLAGRSQLAEQFF. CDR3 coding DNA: TGTGCCAGCAGCTTAGCGGGGAGGTCACAACTAGCTGAGCAGTTCTTC.

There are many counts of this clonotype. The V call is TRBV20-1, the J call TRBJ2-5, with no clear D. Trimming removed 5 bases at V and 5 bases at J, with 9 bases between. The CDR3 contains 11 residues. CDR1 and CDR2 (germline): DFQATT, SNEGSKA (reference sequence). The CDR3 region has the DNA TGCAGTGCTCCGTGGCTCGAGACCCAGTACTTC. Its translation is CSAPWLETQYF.

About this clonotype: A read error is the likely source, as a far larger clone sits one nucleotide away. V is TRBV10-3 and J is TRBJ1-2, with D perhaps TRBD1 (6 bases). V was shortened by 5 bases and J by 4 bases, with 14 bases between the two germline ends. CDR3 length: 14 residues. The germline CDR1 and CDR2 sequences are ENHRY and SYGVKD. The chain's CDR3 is CAISPGTFGYGYTF. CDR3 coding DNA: TGTGCCATCAGTCCCGGGACATTCGGCTATGGCTACACCTTC.

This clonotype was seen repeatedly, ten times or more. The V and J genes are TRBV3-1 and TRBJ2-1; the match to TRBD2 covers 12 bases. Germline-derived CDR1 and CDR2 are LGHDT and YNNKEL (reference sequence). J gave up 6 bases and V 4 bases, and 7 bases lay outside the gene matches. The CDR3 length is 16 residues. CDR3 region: CASSRMGLAGTNEQFF. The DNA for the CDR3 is TGTGCCAGCAGCCGAATGGGACTAGCGGGTACCAATGAGCAGTTCTTC.

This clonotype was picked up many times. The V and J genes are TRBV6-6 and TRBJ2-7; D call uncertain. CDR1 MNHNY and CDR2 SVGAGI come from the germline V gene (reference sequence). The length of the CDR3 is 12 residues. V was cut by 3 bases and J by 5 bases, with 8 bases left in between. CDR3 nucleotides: TGTGCCAGCAGTTATCGCCAACACGAGCAGTACTTC. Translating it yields CASSYRQHEQYF.

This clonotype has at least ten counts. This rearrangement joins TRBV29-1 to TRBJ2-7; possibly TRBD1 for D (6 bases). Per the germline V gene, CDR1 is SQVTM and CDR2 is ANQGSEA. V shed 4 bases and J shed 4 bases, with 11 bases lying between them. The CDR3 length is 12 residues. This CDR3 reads CSVVGGRYEQYF. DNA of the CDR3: TGCAGCGTTGTAGGGGGAAGATACGAGCAGTACTTC.

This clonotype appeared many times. CDR3 sequence: CASSSDSVLTF. In nucleotides, the CDR3 is TGTGCCAGCAGCTCGGACAGCGTCCTGACTTTC. The rearrangement uses TRBV5-4 and TRBJ2-6; possibly TRBD1 for D (6 bases). V was trimmed by 3 bases and J by 12 bases, leaving 7 bases between them. The germline gives CDR1 SGHNT, CDR2 YYREEE (reference sequence). This CDR3 spans 11 amino acids.

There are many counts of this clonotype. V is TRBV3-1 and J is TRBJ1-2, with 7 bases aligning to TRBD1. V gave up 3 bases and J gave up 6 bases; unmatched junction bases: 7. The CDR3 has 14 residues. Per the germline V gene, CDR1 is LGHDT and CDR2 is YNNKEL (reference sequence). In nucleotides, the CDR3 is TGTGCCAGCAGCCAGACAGGGTCTCGGGATGGCTACACCTTC. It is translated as CASSQTGSRDGYTF.

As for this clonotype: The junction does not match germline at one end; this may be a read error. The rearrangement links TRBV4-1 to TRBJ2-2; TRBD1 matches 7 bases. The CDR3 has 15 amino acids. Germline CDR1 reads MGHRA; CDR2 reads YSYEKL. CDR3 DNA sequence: TGTGCCAGCAGCCAAGGATTTCAGGGGGCCGGGGAGCTGTTTTTT. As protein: CASSQGFQGAGELFF.

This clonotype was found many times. The CDR3 protein is CASSFPLTSGRLIYEQYF. In DNA form, the CDR3 reads TGTGCCAGCAGCTTCCCCCTGACTAGCGGGAGACTTATTTACGAGCAGTACTTC. The V gene is TRBV7-6, the J gene TRBJ2-7, with 12 bases identical to TRBD2. Germline V CDR1 and CDR2: SGHVS, FNYEAQ. This CDR3 spans 18 amino acids. With V trimmed by 3 bases and J by 4 bases, 13 bases remained unmatched.

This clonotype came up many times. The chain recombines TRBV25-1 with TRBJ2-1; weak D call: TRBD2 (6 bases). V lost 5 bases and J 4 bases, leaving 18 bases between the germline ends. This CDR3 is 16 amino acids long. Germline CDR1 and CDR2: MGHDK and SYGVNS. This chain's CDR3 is CASSLLSGGLYNEQFF. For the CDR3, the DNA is TGTGCCAGCAGTCTCCTGTCCGGGGGTTTATACAATGAGCAGTTCTTC.

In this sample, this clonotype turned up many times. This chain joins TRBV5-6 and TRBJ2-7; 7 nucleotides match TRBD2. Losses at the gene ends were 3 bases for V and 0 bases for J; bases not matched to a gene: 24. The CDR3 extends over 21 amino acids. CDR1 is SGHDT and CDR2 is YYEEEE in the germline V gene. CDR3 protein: CASSSIFSGWGGDRHSYEQYF. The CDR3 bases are TGTGCCAGCAGCTCCATCTTTTCCGGTTGGGGGGGGGACCGGCACTCCTACGAGCAGTACTTC.

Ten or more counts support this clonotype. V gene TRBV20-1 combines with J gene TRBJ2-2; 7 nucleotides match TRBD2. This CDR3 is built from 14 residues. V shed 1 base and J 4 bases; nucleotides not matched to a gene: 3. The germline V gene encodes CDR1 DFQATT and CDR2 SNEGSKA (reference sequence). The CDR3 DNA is TGCAGTGCTAGAGGACTAGCCGTCACCGGGGAGCTGTTTTTT. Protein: CSARGLAVTGELFF.

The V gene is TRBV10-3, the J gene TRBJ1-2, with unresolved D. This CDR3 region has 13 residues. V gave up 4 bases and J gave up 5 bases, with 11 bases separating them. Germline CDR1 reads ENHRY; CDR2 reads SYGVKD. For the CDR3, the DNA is TGTGCCATCAGTGCCCAGGCAGCTTATGGCTACACCTTC. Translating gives CAISAQAAYGYTF.

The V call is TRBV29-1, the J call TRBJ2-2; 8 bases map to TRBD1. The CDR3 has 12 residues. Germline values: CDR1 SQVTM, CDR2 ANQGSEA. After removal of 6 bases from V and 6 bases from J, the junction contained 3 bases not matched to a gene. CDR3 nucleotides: TGCAGCGTGCAGACAGGGGCCGGGGAGCTGTTTTTT. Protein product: CSVQTGAGELFF.

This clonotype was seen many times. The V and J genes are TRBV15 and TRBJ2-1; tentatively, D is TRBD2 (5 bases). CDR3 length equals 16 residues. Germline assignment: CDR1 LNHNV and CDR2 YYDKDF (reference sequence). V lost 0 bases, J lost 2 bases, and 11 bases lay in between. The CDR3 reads CATSREPGSAYNEQFF. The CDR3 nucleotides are TGTGCCACCAGCAGAGAACCGGGATCTGCCTACAATGAGCAGTTCTTC. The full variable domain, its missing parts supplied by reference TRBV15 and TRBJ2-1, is DAMVIQNPRYQVTQFGKPVTLSCSQTLNHNVMYWYQQKSSQAPKLLFHYYDKDFNNEADTPDNFQSRRPNTSFCFLDIRSPGLGDTAMYLCATSREPGSAYNEQFFGPGTRLTVL.

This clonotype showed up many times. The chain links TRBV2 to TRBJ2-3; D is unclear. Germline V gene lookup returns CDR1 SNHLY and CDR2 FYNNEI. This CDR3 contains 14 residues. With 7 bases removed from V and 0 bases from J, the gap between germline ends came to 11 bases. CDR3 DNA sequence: TGTGCCAGCACCAGAACAGCTAGCACAGATACGCAGTATTTT. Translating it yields CASTRTASTDTQYF.

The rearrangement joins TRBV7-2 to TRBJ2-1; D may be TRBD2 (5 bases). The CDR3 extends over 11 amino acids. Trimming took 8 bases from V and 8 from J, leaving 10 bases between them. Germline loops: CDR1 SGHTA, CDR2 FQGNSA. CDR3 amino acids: CASRGGDEQFF. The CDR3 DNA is TGTGCCAGCCGGGGTGGGGATGAGCAGTTCTTC.

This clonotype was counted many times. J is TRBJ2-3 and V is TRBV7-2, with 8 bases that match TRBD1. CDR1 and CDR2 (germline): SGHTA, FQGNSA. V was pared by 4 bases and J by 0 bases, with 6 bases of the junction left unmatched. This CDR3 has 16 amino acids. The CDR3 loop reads CASSSGQGLSTDTQYF. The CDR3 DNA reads TGTGCCAGCAGCTCCGGACAGGGCCTTAGCACAGATACGCAGTATTTT.

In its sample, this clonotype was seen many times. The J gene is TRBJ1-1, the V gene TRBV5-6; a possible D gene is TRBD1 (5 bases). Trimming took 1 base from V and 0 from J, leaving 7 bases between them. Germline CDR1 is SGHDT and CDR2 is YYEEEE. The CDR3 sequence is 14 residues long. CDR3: CASSLRQLNTEAFF. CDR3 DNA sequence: TGTGCCAGCAGCTTGCGACAGCTGAACACTGAAGCTTTCTTT.

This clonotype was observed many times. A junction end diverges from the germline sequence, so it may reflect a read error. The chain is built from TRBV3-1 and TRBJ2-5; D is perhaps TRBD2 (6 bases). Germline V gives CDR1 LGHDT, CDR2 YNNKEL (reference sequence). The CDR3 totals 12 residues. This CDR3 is CASSQGFGTPLF. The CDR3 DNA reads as TGTGCCAGCAGCCAAGGATTCGGGACTCCACTTTTC.

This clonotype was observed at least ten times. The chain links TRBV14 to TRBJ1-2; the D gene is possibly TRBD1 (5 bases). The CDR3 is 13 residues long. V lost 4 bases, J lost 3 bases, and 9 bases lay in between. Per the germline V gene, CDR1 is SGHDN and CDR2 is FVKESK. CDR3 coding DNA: TGTGCCAGCAGCCCAAGACAGCACTATGGCTACACCTTC. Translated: CASSPRQHYGYTF. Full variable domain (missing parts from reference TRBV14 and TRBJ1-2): EAGVTQFPSHSVIEKGQTVTLRCDPISGHDNLYWYRRVMGKEIKFLLHFVKESKQDESGMPNNRFLAERTGGTYSTLKVQPAELEDSGVYFCASSPRQHYGYTFGSGTRLTVV.

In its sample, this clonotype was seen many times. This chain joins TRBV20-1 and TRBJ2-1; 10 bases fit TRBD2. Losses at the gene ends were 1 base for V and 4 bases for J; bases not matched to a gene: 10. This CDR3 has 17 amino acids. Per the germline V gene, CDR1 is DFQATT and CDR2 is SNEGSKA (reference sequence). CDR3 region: CSARGLSGRAFYNEQFF. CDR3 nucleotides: TGCAGTGCTAGAGGCTTGAGCGGGAGGGCCTTTTACAATGAGCAGTTCTTC.

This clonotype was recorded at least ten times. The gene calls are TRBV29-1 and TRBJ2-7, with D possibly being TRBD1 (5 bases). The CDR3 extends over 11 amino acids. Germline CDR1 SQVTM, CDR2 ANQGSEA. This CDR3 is CSIRRQGEQYF. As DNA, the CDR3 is TGCTCTATAAGGCGTCAGGGCGAGCAGTACTTC.